These 6 T cell receptor beta chains came from one sample sequenced in a study of post-analysis software for immune sequencing data. Study-level results: Roughly 5 TRBV segments (TRBV5-6, TRBV5-1 and TRBV20-1 among them) occurred more frequently in patients than in controls.

These receptors have no identified antigens. Each TCR beta cDNA library carried unique molecular identifiers. From the PCR reads, TCRdb called clonotypes with MiXCR, one entry per CDR3 protein. The sample includes some 890,000 distinct CDR3 sequences, 53% seen only once; the top ten take under 6%. The sequencing sample was made of blood. Every receptor here comes from a girl aged 5 to 17 with multiple sclerosis.

The chain has TRBV4-2 and TRBJ1-1; TRBD1 is a possible D gene (5 bases). The germline gives CDR1 LGHNA, CDR2 YNFKEQ. The CDR3 contains 15 residues. V gave up 1 base and J gave up 1 base, with 10 bases separating them. The CDR3 sequence is CASSQVGRANTEAFF. The CDR3 nucleotides read TGTGCCAGCAGCCAAGTGGGGCGGGCGAACACTGAAGCTTTCTTT.

J is TRBJ2-1 and V is TRBV12-3 or TRBV12-4; 7 nucleotides line up with TRBD2. There are 13 residues in the CDR3. J was trimmed by 10 bases and V by 7 bases; bases with no gene match: 10. The CDR3 loop is CASTVTSSYEQFF. The CDR3, as DNA: TGTGCCAGCACTGTGACTAGCTCCTACGAGCAGTTCTTC.

The chain links TRBV25-1 to TRBJ1-2, with 7 bases fitting TRBD1. V shed 6 bases and J 7 bases; nucleotides not matched to a gene: 8. Germline V gives CDR1 MGHDK, CDR2 SYGVNS. The CDR3 totals 13 residues. In nucleotides, the CDR3 is TGTGCCAGCAGAGCGACAGGGCCAGGTGGCTACACCTTC. As protein: CASRATGPGGYTF.

This rearrangement joins TRBV7-3 to TRBJ2-1; 11 bases fit TRBD1. CDR3 length: 13 amino acids. The ends lost 8 bases at V and 7 bases at J; junction bases unmatched: 4. Germline-derived CDR1 and CDR2 are SGHTA and FQGTGA. The CDR3 DNA follows: TGTGCCAGCGGGACAGGGGGTGGTAATGAGCAGTTCTTC. It codes for CASGTGGGNEQFF.

The V and J genes are TRBV6-6 and TRBJ1-2; 7 nucleotides match TRBD1. Germline CDR1 is MNHNY and CDR2 is SVGAGI (reference sequence). Losses at the gene ends were 6 bases for V and 6 bases for J; bases not matched to a gene: 10. CDR3 length: 14 residues. The CDR3 loop is CASRYPGQEHGYTF. The CDR3 DNA reads TGTGCCAGCAGGTACCCCGGACAGGAGCATGGCTACACCTTC.

The chain links TRBV5-6 to TRBJ1-2; D gene uncertain. With 1 base removed from V and 2 bases from J, the gap between germline ends came to 9 bases. Germline lookup yields CDR1 SGHDT and CDR2 YYEEEE. This CDR3 spans 14 amino acids. In nucleotides, the CDR3 is TGTGCCAGCAGCTTGTTAGTGGGGAACTATGGCTACACCTTC. Protein sequence: CASSLLVGNYGYTF. Filled out from reference TRBV5-6 and TRBJ1-2, the complete variable domain reads DAGVTQSPTHLIKTRGQQVTLRCSPKSGHDTVSWYQQALGQGPQFIFQYYEEEERQRGNFPDRFSGHQFPNYSSELNVNALLLGDSALYLCASSLLVGNYGYTFGSGTRLTVV.